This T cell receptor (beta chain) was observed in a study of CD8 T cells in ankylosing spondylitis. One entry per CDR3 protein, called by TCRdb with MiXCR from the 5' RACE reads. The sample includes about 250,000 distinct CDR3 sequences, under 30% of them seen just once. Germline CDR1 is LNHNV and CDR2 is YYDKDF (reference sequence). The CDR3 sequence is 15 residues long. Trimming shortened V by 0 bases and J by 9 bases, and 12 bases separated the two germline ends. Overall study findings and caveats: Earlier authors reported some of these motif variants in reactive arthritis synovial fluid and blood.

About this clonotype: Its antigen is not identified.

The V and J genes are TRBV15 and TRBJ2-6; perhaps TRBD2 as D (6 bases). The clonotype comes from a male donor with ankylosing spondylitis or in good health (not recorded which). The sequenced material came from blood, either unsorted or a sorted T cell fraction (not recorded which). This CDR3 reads CATSRDKGLNNVLTF. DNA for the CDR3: TGTGCCACCAGCAGAGACAAGGGACTCAACAACGTCCTGACTTTC. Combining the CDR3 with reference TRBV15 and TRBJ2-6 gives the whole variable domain DAMVIQNPRYQVTQFGKPVTLSCSQTLNHNVMYWYQQKSSQAPKLLFHYYDKDFNNEADTPDNFQSRRPNTSFCFLDIRSPGLGDTAMYLCATSRDKGLNNVLTFGAGSRLTVL.